This note documents a single T cell receptor beta chain sequence. Its target is unknown. The data derive from a study of T cell repertoires in cytomegalovirus infection. Study overall: Recently identified HLA-C-restricted CMV epitopes and well-studied HLA-B-restricted CMV epitopes were used by the study.

TCRdb re-called the reads through MiXCR, storing one row per CDR3 protein. Here the sample spans roughly 800,000 distinct CDR3 sequences, around 29% being singletons. Between the trimmed V and J ends, which lost 7 bases and 8 bases, there was a span of 11 bases. This CDR3 spans 11 amino acids. Germline V gene sequence: CDR1 MNHEY, CDR2 SVGEGT. This receptor was obtained from a human donor in good health (CMV status not recorded). Some clones in this sample may be carry-over from other donors' samples. The sample consisted of cultured CD8+ T cells from PBMCs, taken from culture after CMV antigen stimulation. The chain is built from TRBV6-2 or TRBV6-3 and TRBJ1-1; D remains ambiguous. CDR3 sequence (DNA): TGTGCCAGCACCTCATCTAGGGAAGCTTTCTTT. Translating gives CASTSSREAFF.